This record looks at one TCR beta chain sequence and its context. Per the germline V gene, CDR1 is MNHEY and CDR2 is SMNVEV (reference sequence). This CDR3 has 15 residues. With 3 bases clipped from V and 4 bases from J, the junction kept 5 bases outside the gene matches. This entry comes from a study of blood T cell repertoires in COVID-19. Study background: Acute-phase and convalescent COVID-19 samples originated in the United States, Italy and Spain. PBMCs, B-cell-depleted T cells, or T cells were the source of the cDNA or gDNA that made up the material.

The assay was immunoSEQ multiplex PCR, and TCRdb's table has in-frame clones only and misses some. The profile shows about 310,000 clones, about 90% of them singletons. J is TRBJ2-3 and V is TRBV27; 9 positions agree with TRBD2. Sequencing input: peripheral blood. This receptor was taken from a woman aged 40 to 55 with COVID-19, enrolled during active disease. CDR3 region: CASSFAGGPPDTQYF. CDR3 DNA: TGTGCCAGCAGTTTTGCGGGAGGGCCTCCAGATACGCAGTATTTT.